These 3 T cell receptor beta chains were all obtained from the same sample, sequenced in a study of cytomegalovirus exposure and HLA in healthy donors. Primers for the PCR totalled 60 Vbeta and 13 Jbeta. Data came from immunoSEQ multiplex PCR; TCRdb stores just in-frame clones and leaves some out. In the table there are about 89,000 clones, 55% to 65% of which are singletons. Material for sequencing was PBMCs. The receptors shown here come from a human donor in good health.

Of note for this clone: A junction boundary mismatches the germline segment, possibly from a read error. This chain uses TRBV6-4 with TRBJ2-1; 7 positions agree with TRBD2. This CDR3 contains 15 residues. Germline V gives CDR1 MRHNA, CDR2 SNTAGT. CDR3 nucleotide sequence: TGTGCCAGCAGTGCCAGACTAGCCGCGTACAGTGAGCAGTTCTTC. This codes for CASSARLAAYSEQFF.

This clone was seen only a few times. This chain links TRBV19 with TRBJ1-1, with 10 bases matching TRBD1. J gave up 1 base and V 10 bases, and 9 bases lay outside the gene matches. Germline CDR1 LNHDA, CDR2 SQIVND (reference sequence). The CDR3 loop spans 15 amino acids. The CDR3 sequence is CATSRQGASNTEAFF. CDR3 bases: TGTGCCACCTCGCGACAGGGGGCATCGAACACTGAAGCTTTCTTT.

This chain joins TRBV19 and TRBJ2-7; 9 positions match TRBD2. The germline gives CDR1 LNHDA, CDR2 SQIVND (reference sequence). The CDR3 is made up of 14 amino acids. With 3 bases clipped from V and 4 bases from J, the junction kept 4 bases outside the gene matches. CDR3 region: CASSMAGGPYEQYF. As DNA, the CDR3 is TGTGCCAGTAGTATGGCGGGGGGGCCGTACGAGCAGTACTTC.